This T cell receptor beta chain was retrieved from a study of OX40 agonist ivuxolimab in advanced cancers. Profiled with immunoSEQ multiplex PCR; TCRdb holds only in-frame clones, not every one. This sample carries about 73,000 clones, about 87% of them seen once, and the ten largest clones take approximately 0.51%. Germline V lookup: CDR1 WNHNN, CDR2 SYGVQD (reference sequence). The CDR3 has 15 residues. With 2 bases clipped from V and 6 bases from J, the junction kept 1 base outside the gene matches. Here the sequenced sample was CD4+ or CD8+ T cells sorted from blood, taken in a trial of the OX40 agonist ivuxolimab. The chain employs TRBV10-1 and TRBJ2-7, with 16 bases fitting TRBD2. The receptor was derived from an adult with an advanced solid tumor such as melanoma, head and neck, liver or kidney cancer. CDR3 in amino acids: CASSEGTSGRGEQYF. The CDR3 DNA follows: TGCGCCAGCAGTGAGGGGACTAGCGGGAGGGGCGAGCAGTACTTC.